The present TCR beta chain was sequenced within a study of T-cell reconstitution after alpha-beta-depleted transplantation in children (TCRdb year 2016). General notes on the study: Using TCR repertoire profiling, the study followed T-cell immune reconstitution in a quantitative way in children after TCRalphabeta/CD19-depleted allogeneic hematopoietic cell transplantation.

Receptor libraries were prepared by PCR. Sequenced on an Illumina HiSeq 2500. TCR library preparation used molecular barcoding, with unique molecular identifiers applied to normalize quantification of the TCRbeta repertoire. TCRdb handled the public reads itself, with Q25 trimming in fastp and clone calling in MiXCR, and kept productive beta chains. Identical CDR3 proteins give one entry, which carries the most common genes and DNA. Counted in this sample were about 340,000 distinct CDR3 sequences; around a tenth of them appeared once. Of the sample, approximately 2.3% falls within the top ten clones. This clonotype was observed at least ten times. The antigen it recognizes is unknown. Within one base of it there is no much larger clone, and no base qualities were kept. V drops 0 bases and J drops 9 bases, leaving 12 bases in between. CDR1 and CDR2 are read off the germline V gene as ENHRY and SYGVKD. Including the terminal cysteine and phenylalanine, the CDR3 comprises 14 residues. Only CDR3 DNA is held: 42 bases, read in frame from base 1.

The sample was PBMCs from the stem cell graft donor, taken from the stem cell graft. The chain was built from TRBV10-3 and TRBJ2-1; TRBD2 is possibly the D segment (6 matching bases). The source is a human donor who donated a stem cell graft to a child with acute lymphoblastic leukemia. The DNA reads TGTGCCATCAGTGAGTCCGGAGGGAGAAGTGAGCAGTTCTTC. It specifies CAISESGGRSEQFF.